This passage covers 10 T cell receptor beta chains from one sample sequenced in a study of identical twins. TCRdb re-called the 5' RACE reads with MiXCR, one entry per CDR3 protein. Among about 240,000 distinct CDR3 sequences listed, about 11% were seen once. The sequenced sample was memory T cells sorted from blood. These receptors originate from a man aged 50-60 years in good health.

This chain links TRBV5-1 with TRBJ2-1; 9 nucleotides line up with TRBD2. The CDR3 spans 15 residues. V trimming: 4 bases; J trimming: 1 base; junction bases outside the gene matches: 3. Germline CDR1 SGHRS, CDR2 YFSETQ. CDR3 loop: CASSQGLASYNEQFF. The CDR3 DNA sequence: TGCGCCAGCAGCCAGGGACTAGCTTCCTACAATGAGCAGTTCTTC.

This clonotype was seen at least ten times. The V call is TRBV18, the J call TRBJ2-7; D not resolved. V lost 2 bases and J lost 3, with 8 bases in between. The CDR3 loop spans 13 amino acids. Germline CDR1 KGHSH, CDR2 LQKENI. In DNA form, the CDR3 reads TGTGCCAGCTCACCAGCCAGCTTCTACGAGCAGTACTTC. Amino acids: CASSPASFYEQYF.

The rearrangement uses TRBV5-1 and TRBJ1-5; TRBD1 matches 11 bases. Trimming at V came to 5 bases and at J to 4 bases, leaving 5 bases not matched to a gene. CDR1 is SGHRS, CDR2 YFSETQ, per germline. The CDR3 runs 15 residues. In DNA, the CDR3 is TGCGCCAGCAGTGAAGGGACAGGGGGTAATCAGCCCCAGCATTTT. It translates to CASSEGTGGNQPQHF.

In this sample, this clonotype turned up many times. V usage is TRBV6-1 and J usage is TRBJ1-1, with 7 bases identical to TRBD1. This CDR3 has 14 residues. Germline CDR1 and CDR2: MNHNS and SASEGT. V was clipped by 3 bases and J by 0 bases; unmatched bases: 1. This CDR3 reads CASSDGTVNTEAFF. In nucleotides, the CDR3 is TGTGCCAGCAGTGACGGGACAGTGAACACTGAAGCTTTCTTT.

The rearrangement links TRBV27 to TRBJ2-7; weak D call: TRBD2 (6 bases). This CDR3 spans 14 amino acids. V lost 2 bases to trimming and J lost 3 bases, with 11 bases between them. Germline V gene sequence: CDR1 MNHEY, CDR2 SMNVEV (reference sequence). The CDR3 region is CASSLIGGNYEQYF. The CDR3 bases are TGTGCCAGCAGTTTAATCGGCGGGAACTACGAGCAGTACTTC.

This clonotype was counted ten times or more. V is TRBV20-1 and J is TRBJ2-5; 16 bases agree with TRBD2. Germline V gene sequence: CDR1 DFQATT, CDR2 SNEGSKA (reference sequence). CDR3 length equals 15 residues. After removal of 0 bases from V and 7 bases from J, the junction contained 2 bases not matched to a gene. The CDR3 DNA reads as TGCAGTGCTAGAGATGGGACTAGCGGGAGGGGGACCCAGTACTTC. It codes for CSARDGTSGRGTQYF.

This clonotype was seen at least ten times. V gene TRBV10-3 combines with J gene TRBJ2-2, with no clear D. The CDR3 length is 16 residues. Germline V lookup: CDR1 ENHRY, CDR2 SYGVKD. With 1 base removed from V and 5 bases from J, the gap between germline ends came to 14 bases. This CDR3 reads CAISEYSMETTGELFF. DNA of the CDR3: TGTGCCATCAGTGAGTACTCCATGGAGACTACCGGGGAGCTGTTTTTT.

This clonotype has a count of ten or more. The chain couples TRBV14 to TRBJ1-6, with D perhaps TRBD1 (6 bases). CDR1 and CDR2 (germline): SGHDN, FVKESK. V lost 5 bases and J lost 7, with 12 bases in between. The CDR3 contains 14 residues. The CDR3 coding sequence is TGTGCCAGCAGCGGTCGTCAGGGGAATTCACCCCTCCACTTT. This translates into CASSGRQGNSPLHF.

There are many counts of this clonotype. The V and J genes are TRBV11-1 and TRBJ2-5; 10 positions match TRBD2. Germline CDR1 and CDR2: SGHAT and FQDESV (reference sequence). The ends lost 5 bases at V and 4 bases at J; junction bases unmatched: 7. There are 15 residues in the CDR3. As DNA, the CDR3 is TGTGCCAGCAGCCCAGCGGGAGGGCCCCCAGAGACCCAGTACTTC. Amino acids: CASSPAGGPPETQYF.

This clonotype was detected ten times or more. This chain uses TRBV15 with TRBJ2-3, with 7 bases fitting TRBD2. V was pared by 0 bases and J by 1 base, with 7 bases of the junction left unmatched. In germline, CDR1 is LNHNV, CDR2 YYDKDF (reference sequence). The CDR3 totals 17 residues. CDR3 sequence (DNA): TGTGCCACCAGCAGAGATGTTAGGCTAGCGGGCACAGATACGCAGTATTTT. Residues: CATSRDVRLAGTDTQYF.